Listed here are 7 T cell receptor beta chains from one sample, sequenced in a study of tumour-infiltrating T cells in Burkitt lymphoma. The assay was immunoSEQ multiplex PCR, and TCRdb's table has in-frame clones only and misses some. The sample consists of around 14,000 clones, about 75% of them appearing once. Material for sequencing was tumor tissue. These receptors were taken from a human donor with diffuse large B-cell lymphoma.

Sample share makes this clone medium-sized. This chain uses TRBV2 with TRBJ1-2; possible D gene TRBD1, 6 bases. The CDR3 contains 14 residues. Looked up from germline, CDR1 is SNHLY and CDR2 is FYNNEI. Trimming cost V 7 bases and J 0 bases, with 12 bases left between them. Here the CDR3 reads CASTLRDTNYGYTF. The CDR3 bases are TGTGCCAGCACTCTCAGGGACACTAACTATGGCTACACCTTC. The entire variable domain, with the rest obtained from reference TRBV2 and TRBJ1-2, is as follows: EPEVTQTPSHQVTQMGQEVILRCVPISNHLYFYWYRQILGQKVEFLVSFYNNEISEKSEIFDDQFSVERPDGSNFTLKIRSTKLEDSAMYFCASTLRDTNYGYTFGSGTRLTVV.

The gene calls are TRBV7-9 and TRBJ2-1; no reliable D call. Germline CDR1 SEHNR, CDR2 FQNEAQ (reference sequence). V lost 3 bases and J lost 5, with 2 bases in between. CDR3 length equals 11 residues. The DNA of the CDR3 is TGTGCCAGCAGCTTTGACAATGAGCAGTTCTTC. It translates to CASSFDNEQFF.

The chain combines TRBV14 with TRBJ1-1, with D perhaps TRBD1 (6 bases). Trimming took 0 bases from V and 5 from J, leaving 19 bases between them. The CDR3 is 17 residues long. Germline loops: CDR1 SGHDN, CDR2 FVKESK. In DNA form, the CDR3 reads TGTGCCAGCAGCCAAGAATGGTTGCGAACAGGGCGGACTGAAGCTTTCTTT. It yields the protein CASSQEWLRTGRTEAFF. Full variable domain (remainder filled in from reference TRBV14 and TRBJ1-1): EAGVTQFPSHSVIEKGQTVTLRCDPISGHDNLYWYRRVMGKEIKFLLHFVKESKQDESGMPNNRFLAERTGGTYSTLKVQPAELEDSGVYFCASSQEWLRTGRTEAFFGQGTRLTVV.

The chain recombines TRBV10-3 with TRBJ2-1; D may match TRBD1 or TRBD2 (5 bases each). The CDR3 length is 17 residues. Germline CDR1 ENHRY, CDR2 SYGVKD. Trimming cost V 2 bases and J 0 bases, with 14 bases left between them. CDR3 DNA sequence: TGTGCCATCAGTGAGCCAATGGGACGAAGCTCCTACAATGAGCAGTTCTTC. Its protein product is CAISEPMGRSSYNEQFF.

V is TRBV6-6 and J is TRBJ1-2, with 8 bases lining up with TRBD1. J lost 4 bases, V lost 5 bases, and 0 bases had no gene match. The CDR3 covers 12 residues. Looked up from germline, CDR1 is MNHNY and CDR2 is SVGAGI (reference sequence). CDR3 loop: CASSQGAYGYTF. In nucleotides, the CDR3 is TGTGCCAGCAGTCAGGGGGCCTATGGCTACACCTTC.

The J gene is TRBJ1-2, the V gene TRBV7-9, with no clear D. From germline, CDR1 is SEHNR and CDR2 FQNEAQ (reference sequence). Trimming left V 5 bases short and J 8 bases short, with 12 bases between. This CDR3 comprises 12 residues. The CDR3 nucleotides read TGTGCCAGCAGCCTGGAACAGCCGGGCTACACCTTC. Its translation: CASSLEQPGYTF.

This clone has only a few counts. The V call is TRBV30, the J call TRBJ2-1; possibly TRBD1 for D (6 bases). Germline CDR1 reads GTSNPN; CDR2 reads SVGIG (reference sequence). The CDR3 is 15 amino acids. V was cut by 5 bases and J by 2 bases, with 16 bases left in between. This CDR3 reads CAWARGPLTYNEQFF. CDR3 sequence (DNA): TGTGCCTGGGCCAGGGGCCCCCTCACCTACAATGAGCAGTTCTTC.